The 21 T cell receptor beta chains below were found in one sample sequenced in a study of blood T cell repertoires in COVID-19. Sequenced by immunoSEQ multiplex PCR; TCRdb stores in-frame clones only, minus some. The repertoire holds about 160,000 clones, with more than 60% as singletons. The sample consisted of peripheral blood. These receptors originate from a man between 65 and 80 years old with acute or convalescent COVID-19.

The V and J genes are TRBV25-1 and TRBJ1-1; unclear D gene. The CDR3 has 13 residues. Germline V gene sequence: CDR1 MGHDK, CDR2 SYGVNS. V was cut by 7 bases and J by 0 bases, with 9 bases left in between. The CDR3 DNA sequence: TGTGCCAGCACACTCGGGGTGAACACTGAAGCTTTCTTT. Protein sequence: CASTLGVNTEAFF.

V gene TRBV12-5 combines with J gene TRBJ1-3, with D hard to call. The V gene's germline CDR1 is LGHNT and CDR2 FRNRAP. This CDR3 spans 14 amino acids. Trimming left V 2 bases short and J 6 bases short, with 11 bases between. In DNA, the CDR3 is TGTGCTAGTGGTTTGTTTGGGCTCGAAAACACCATATATTTT. Encoded protein: CASGLFGLENTIYF.

The chain uses TRBV6-5 and TRBJ2-7; 8 bases line up with TRBD1. Trimming removed 6 bases from V and 7 bases from J; junction bases left unmatched: 11. Germline V gene sequence: CDR1 MNHEY, CDR2 SVGAGI. The CDR3 has 14 amino acids. For the CDR3, the DNA is TGTGCCAGCAGGCGGTCCGGGACAGGTTGGGAGCAGTACTTC. The encoded protein is CASRRSGTGWEQYF.

The chain carries TRBV27 and TRBJ2-1; 14 positions agree with TRBD2. V lost 6 bases to trimming and J lost 3 bases; unmatched junction nucleotides: 10. The CDR3 consists of 18 residues. Germline V gene sequence: CDR1 MNHEY, CDR2 SMNVEV (reference sequence). The CDR3 sequence is CASSLGLAGGQFYNEQFF. The CDR3 DNA follows: TGTGCCAGCAGCTTAGGACTAGCGGGAGGCCAATTCTACAATGAGCAGTTCTTC.

The gene calls are TRBV5-4 and TRBJ2-7, with 7 positions matching TRBD1. This CDR3 is built from 13 residues. Per germline, CDR1 SGHNT and CDR2 YYREEE (reference sequence). V lost 0 bases to trimming and J lost 5 bases; unmatched junction nucleotides: 2. Written as DNA, the CDR3 is TGTGCCAGCAGCTTGGCACAGGGGAACGAGCAGTACTTC. Translated, it gives CASSLAQGNEQYF.

This chain connects TRBV7-9 to TRBJ1-1, with D uncertain. Looked up from germline, CDR1 is SEHNR and CDR2 is FQNEAQ (reference sequence). Trimming cost V 1 base and J 3 bases, with 9 bases left between them. The CDR3 length is 14 residues. This CDR3 is CASSLVGEHTEAFF. In nucleotides, the CDR3 is TGTGCCAGCAGCTTAGTTGGGGAGCACACTGAAGCTTTCTTT.

The chain employs TRBV4-3 and TRBJ2-2; TRBD2 matches at 8 bases. Losses at the gene ends were 0 bases for V and 5 bases for J; bases not matched to a gene: 8. There are 17 residues in the CDR3. The germline V gene has CDR1 LGHNA and CDR2 YSLEER. Here the CDR3 reads CASSQDDTGGRTGELFF. The CDR3 region has the DNA TGCGCCAGCAGCCAAGATGATACGGGAGGGAGAACCGGGGAGCTGTTTTTT.

This sequence joins TRBV7-6 and TRBJ2-1, with D possibly being TRBD2 (5 bases). CDR1 SGHVS and CDR2 FNYEAQ come from the germline V gene. The CDR3 contains 12 residues. The V gene lost 4 bases and the J gene lost 8 bases, with 9 bases spanning the gap. The DNA of the CDR3 is TGTGCCAGCAGCTCCCAGAGGGATGAGCAGTTCTTC. This translates into CASSSQRDEQFF.

V gene TRBV5-1 combines with J gene TRBJ1-1; TRBD1 is a possible D gene (6 bases). The CDR3 spans 15 residues. V was shortened by 4 bases and J by 1 base, with 14 bases between the two germline ends. Germline loops: CDR1 SGHRS, CDR2 YFSETQ. Here the CDR3 reads CASSPGGPGNTEAFF. For the CDR3, the DNA is TGCGCCAGCAGCCCGGGGGGGCCGGGGAACACTGAAGCTTTCTTT.

The gene calls are TRBV21-1 and TRBJ2-7; the table's D call, TRBD1, has no DNA check behind it. TRBV21-1 is designated a pseudogene. There are 19 residues in the CDR3. The CDR3 region is CASSKGGRDRGDDWREQYF. As DNA, the CDR3 is TGTGCCAGCAGCAAAGGCGGACGGGACAGGGGAGACGATTGGCGCGAGCAGTACTTC.

The chain carries TRBV4-1 and TRBJ2-3; 7 bases match TRBD1. The junction had 12 bases not matched to a gene; V was cut back by 1 base and J by 2 bases. Germline V lookup: CDR1 MGHRA, CDR2 YSYEKL. The CDR3 has 18 residues. CDR3 in amino acids: CASSQGRQGLAFTDTQYF. The CDR3 coding sequence is TGCGCCAGCAGCCAAGGGCGACAGGGCCTCGCGTTCACAGATACGCAGTATTTT.

The chain is built from TRBV6-5 and TRBJ1-1; 8 nucleotides align to TRBD1. The CDR3 loop spans 15 amino acids. The J segment lost 2 bases and the V segment lost 7 bases, leaving 9 bases of the junction unmatched. The germline gives CDR1 MNHEY, CDR2 SVGAGI. In DNA form, the CDR3 reads TGTGCCAGCACAGACAGGGGTCGAAGTAACACTGAAGCTTTCTTT. Protein product: CASTDRGRSNTEAFF.

The chain is built from TRBV5-4 and TRBJ2-7; 7 nucleotides match TRBD2. Per the germline V gene, CDR1 is SGHNT and CDR2 is YYREEE (reference sequence). The CDR3 length is 15 residues. The ends lost 0 bases at V and 1 base at J; junction bases unmatched: 4. Here the CDR3 DNA reads TGTGCCAGCAGCTTGGGCGGCGGGAGATCCTACGAGCAGTACTTC. It specifies CASSLGGGRSYEQYF.

This rearrangement joins TRBV10-3 to TRBJ1-6, with 8 bases fitting TRBD1. Germline CDR1 reads ENHRY; CDR2 reads SYGVKD. The CDR3 is made up of 16 amino acids. The junction had 10 bases not matched to a gene; V was cut back by 6 bases and J by 6 bases. CDR3 residues: CAISDGQGGGNSPLHF. The DNA of the CDR3 is TGTGCCATCAGCGACGGACAGGGAGGTGGTAATTCACCCCTCCACTTT.

This clone has just a few counts. The J gene is TRBJ2-3, the V gene TRBV7-6, with D unresolved. Trimming removed 2 bases at V and 2 bases at J, with 17 bases between. Germline CDR1 reads SGHVS; CDR2 reads FNYEAQ. The CDR3 consists of 17 residues. The CDR3 here is CASSLFGGPSPTDTQYF. CDR3 DNA: TGTGCCAGCAGCTTATTCGGCGGCCCTTCCCCCACAGATACGCAGTATTTT.

The CDR3 region is CASSLDRGYTDTQYF. In DNA, the CDR3 is TGTGCCAGCTCACTGGACAGGGGGTATACAGATACGCAGTATTTT. V is TRBV18 and J is TRBJ2-3; 10 bases map to TRBD1. CDR1 is KGHSH and CDR2 is LQKENI in the germline V gene. V gave up 4 bases and J gave up 3 bases; unmatched junction bases: 4. This CDR3 is 15 amino acids long.

The chain carries TRBV9 and TRBJ2-7, with 9 bases fitting TRBD2. In germline, CDR1 is SGDLS, CDR2 YYNGEE. The CDR3 consists of 15 residues. Unmatched junction bases numbered 8, after V lost 5 bases and J lost 2 bases. The CDR3 here is CASSLSGSFAYEQYF. In DNA form, the CDR3 reads TGTGCCAGCAGTCTTAGCGGGAGCTTTGCCTACGAGCAGTACTTC. Variable domain in full (rest from reference TRBV9 and TRBJ2-7): DSGVTQTPKHLITATGQRVTLRCSPRSGDLSVYWYQQSLDQGLQFLIQYYNGEERAKGNILERFSAQQFPDLHSELNLSSLELGDSALYFCASSLSGSFAYEQYFGPGTRLTVT.

This rearrangement joins TRBV12-3 or TRBV12-4 to TRBJ2-3, with D unclear. The V and J ends lost 6 bases and 6 bases respectively, with 10 bases between them. CDR3 size: 12 residues. CDR3 bases: TGTGCCAGCAGCCCTCCGGAGGATACGCAGTATTTT. Encoded protein: CASSPPEDTQYF.

This clone was seen only once. The chain has TRBV2 and TRBJ2-3; 11 nucleotides align to TRBD2. The CDR3 loop spans 16 amino acids. Looked up from germline, CDR1 is SNHLY and CDR2 is FYNNEI. V shed 6 bases, J shed 0 bases, and the junction held 5 bases outside the gene matches. The CDR3, as DNA: TGTGCCAGCAGCAGACTAGCGGGACTTAGCACAGATACGCAGTATTTT. Amino acid sequence: CASSRLAGLSTDTQYF.

This chain links TRBV7-8 with TRBJ1-1; no clear D. The germline V and J ends were trimmed by 5 bases and 1 base, with 14 bases remaining between them. The CDR3 runs to 15 residues. The V gene's germline CDR1 is SGHVS and CDR2 FQNEAQ. As DNA, the CDR3 is TGTGCCAGCAGCACAAAGAGGGTGGAGAACACTGAAGCTTTCTTT. Its translation is CASSTKRVENTEAFF. The full variable domain, rest sourced from reference TRBV7-8 and TRBJ1-1, is GAGVSQSPRYKVAKRGQDVALRCDPISGHVSLFWYQQALGQGPEFLTYFQNEAQLDKSGLPSDRFFAERPEGSVSTLKIQRTQQEDSAVYLCASSTKRVENTEAFFGQGTRLTVV.

Comments on this clone: Other nucleotide sequences from this sample produce the same CDR3. This chain joins TRBV28 and TRBJ1-3, with 7 bases aligning to TRBD1. This CDR3 comprises 14 residues. V shed 2 bases, J shed 3 bases, and the junction held 1 base outside the gene matches. Germline CDR1 reads MDHEN; CDR2 reads SYDVKM. CDR3 amino acids: CASSLDRVGNTIYF. The CDR3 DNA is TGTGCCAGCAGTTTAGACAGGGTTGGAAACACCATATATTTT.